This T cell receptor (beta chain) was sequenced in a study of cytomegalovirus exposure and HLA in healthy donors. The study's findings and limits: Follow-up analysis seemed to connect common viral pathogens with several of the most significant clusters identified.

Trimming took 4 bases from V and 4 from J; bases not matched to a gene: 8. Per germline, CDR1 MDHEN and CDR2 SYDVKM. The CDR3 is made up of 16 amino acids. As concerns this clone: Its antigen remains unidentified.

Use of 60 Vbeta and 13 Jbeta primers characterized the PCR. Clones were read by immunoSEQ multiplex PCR, and TCRdb kept only the in-frame ones, dropping some. The sample holds around 150,000 clones; 84% are singletons and the top ten take more than 1.5%. This chain uses TRBV28 with TRBJ1-4, with TRBD1 matching 8 bases. The source of this sequence is a man aged 18 to 30 in good health and CMV-seronegative. Material: PBMCs. CDR3: CASSSITGGGNEKLFF. CDR3 bases: TGTGCCAGCAGTTCGATTACAGGGGGGGGTAATGAAAAACTGTTTTTT.